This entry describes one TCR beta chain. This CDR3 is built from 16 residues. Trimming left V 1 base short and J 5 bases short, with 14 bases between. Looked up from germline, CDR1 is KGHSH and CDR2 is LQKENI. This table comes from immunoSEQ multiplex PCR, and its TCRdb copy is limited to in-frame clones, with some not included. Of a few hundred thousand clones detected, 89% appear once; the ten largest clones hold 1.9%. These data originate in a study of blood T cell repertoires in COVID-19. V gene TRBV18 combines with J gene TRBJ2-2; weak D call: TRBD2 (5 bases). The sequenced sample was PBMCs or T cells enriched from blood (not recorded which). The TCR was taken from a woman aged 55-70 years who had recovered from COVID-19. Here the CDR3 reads CASSPRVGGETGELFF. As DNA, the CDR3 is TGTGCCAGCTCACCACGGGTAGGAGGAGAAACCGGGGAGCTGTTTTTT.